This note documents a single T cell receptor (beta chain) sequence. How the authors handled the data: Quantification of nucleated cells was approximated via reference gene primer amplification. Sequencing used immunoSEQ multiplex PCR; TCRdb keeps in-frame clones, though not all of them. V, J and clone size are taken as reported in that table, and D and trimming were inferred from the DNA itself. The sample yields over 85,000 clones, less than 90% seen once. The data are from a study of blood T cell repertoires in COVID-19. The overall study: The study drew acute and convalescent COVID-19 samples from the United States, Italy and Spain. T cells, B-cell-depleted T cells, or PBMCs provided the cDNA or gDNA that served as material.

This CDR3 has 15 residues. Germline lookup yields CDR1 MNHNY and CDR2 SVGAGI (reference sequence). V trimming: 2 bases; J trimming: 7 bases; junction bases outside the gene matches: 7. The rearrangement links TRBV6-6 to TRBJ1-1; 10 bases are shared with TRBD1. The sequencing sample was made of peripheral blood. The clonotype was recovered from a man aged 55 to 70 with acute or convalescent COVID-19. The CDR3 DNA sequence: TGTGCCAGCAGTTACGGGACAGGGGTGTTCGTTGAAGCTTTCTTT. Its protein is CASSYGTGVFVEAFF.